This is a list of T cell receptor beta chains from one sample in a study of cytotoxic CD8 clonotypes in ibrutinib-treated CLL. Libraries were prepared by immunoSEQ multiplex PCR; TCRdb keeps only in-frame clonotypes and omits some of them. The sample consists of some 310,000 clones, around four fifths of them appearing once. This sample comprised PBMCs, obtained before ibrutinib treatment. Receptors were obtained from a human donor with chronic lymphocytic leukemia. Both conserved end residues are part of each CDR3. Size is stated for part of the rows, as once, few or many counts, or as a class when the clone is expanded.

J: TRBJ2-1
size: .
V: TRBV29-1
CDR3: CSVESGGIGEQFF

J: TRBJ2-1
size: once
V: TRBV30
CDR3: CAWAVNGLAGMREQFF

J: TRBJ2-5
size: .
V: TRBV4-1
CDR3: CASSQGGRETQYF

J: TRBJ2-5
size: .
V: TRBV28
CDR3: CASSFQTVVQETQYF

J: TRBJ1-1
size: .
V: TRBV6-6
CDR3: CASSSMNTEAFF

J: TRBJ2-5
size: .
V: TRBV5-1
CDR3: CASSKMTGTARETQYF

J: TRBJ2-5
size: .
V: TRBV6-6
CDR3: CASSYSGQGASETQYF

J: TRBJ2-7
size: few
V: TRBV29-1
CDR3: CSVAGQASYEQYF

J: TRBJ2-7
size: once
V: TRBV2
CDR3: CASAQAPTYEQYF

J: TRBJ2-3
size: once
V: TRBV9
CDR3: CASSVARGIADTQYF

J: TRBJ2-3
size: .
V: TRBV30
CDR3: CAWTGTGVRTDTQYF

J: TRBJ2-1
size: .
V: TRBV2
CDR3: CASSEFGLATKNEQFF

J: TRBJ2-7
size: .
V: TRBV5-4
CDR3: CASSGPGLAESSYEQYF

J: TRBJ2-1
size: .
V: TRBV4-2
CDR3: CASSQVVLLAEEIRGEQFF

J: TRBJ2-1
size: .
V: TRBV6-5
CDR3: CASSSPFPQRQFF

J: TRBJ1-1
size: few
V: TRBV10-2
CDR3: CASSGLGPGTEAFF

J: TRBJ2-1
size: .
V: TRBV18
CDR3: CASSPSAGYNEQFF

J: TRBJ2-7
size: .
V: TRBV19
CDR3: CASSPFAGTYEQYF

J: TRBJ2-3
size: .
V: TRBV5-6
CDR3: CASSSKQGWWTDTQYF

J: TRBJ2-7
size: few
V: TRBV9
CDR3: CASSVGPRPAGRGEQYF

J: TRBJ2-3
size: once
V: TRBV4-2
CDR3: CASSQELAPPHTDTQYF

J: TRBJ1-5
size: .
V: TRBV9
CDR3: CASSSREQISNQPQHF

J: TRBJ2-7
size: .
V: TRBV7-2
CDR3: CASSLAQEQYF

J: TRBJ1-1
size: .
V: TRBV11-2
CDR3: CASSLDSPGEAFF

J: TRBJ2-7
size: .
V: TRBV5-6
CDR3: CASSWGQGDASYEQYF

J: TRBJ2-7
size: .
V: TRBV9
CDR3: CASSVGTVAYEQYF

J: TRBJ1-4
size: .
V: TRBV5-6
CDR3: CASSPKTVATNEKLFF

J: TRBJ2-7
size: .
V: TRBV5-1
CDR3: CASSLGADYYEQYF

J: TRBJ1-2
size: .
V: TRBV23-1
CDR3: CASSHPGLPPHRGYGYTF

J: TRBJ1-3
size: .
V: TRBV6-6
CDR3: CASSYRDRGPGNTIYF

J: TRBJ2-5
size: .
V: TRBV25-1
CDR3: CASSKGFGTQETQYF

J: TRBJ2-7
size: .
V: TRBV5-1
CDR3: CASSWGGTTYEQYF

J: TRBJ2-1
size: few
V: TRBV9
CDR3: CASSPLSNEQFF

J: TRBJ1-1
size: .
V: TRBV4-2
CDR3: CASSQEMDVSGTKAFF

J: TRBJ2-7
size: .
V: TRBV9
CDR3: CASSAGTSGYEQYF

J: TRBJ1-5
size: .
V: TRBV18
CDR3: CASSQEGDQPQHF

J: TRBJ2-1
size: .
V: TRBV30
CDR3: CAWSVTGLLGDEQFF

J: TRBJ1-4
size: once
V: TRBV5-1
CDR3: CASSFSGIIGKLFF

J: TRBJ2-2
size: .
V: TRBV5-4
CDR3: CASSLGAGGTGELFF

J: TRBJ1-2
size: .
V: TRBV9
CDR3: CASSTRTDDGYTF

J: TRBJ2-3
size: .
V: TRBV7-2
CDR3: CASRGDFGTQYF

J: TRBJ2-5
size: .
V: TRBV28
CDR3: CASSSPQESQETQYF

J: TRBJ2-1
size: once
V: TRBV6-5
CDR3: CASSLSGSEYNEQFF

J: TRBJ2-3
size: .
V: TRBV9
CDR3: CASSVRVPSGVVDTQYF

J: TRBJ1-5
size: .
V: TRBV5-1
CDR3: CASSFSPGEMGQPQHF

J: TRBJ1-2
size: .
V: TRBV4-2
CDR3: CASSQGSPTYYGYTF

J: TRBJ2-7
size: few
V: TRBV5-1
CDR3: CASSFEGRAQYF

J: TRBJ2-7
size: .
V: TRBV30
CDR3: CAGQGASYEQYF

J: TRBJ2-7
size: .
V: TRBV6-5
CDR3: CASSYGGRAYEQYF

J: TRBJ2-7
size: .
V: TRBV30
CDR3: CAWELGVSYEQYF

J: TRBJ2-3
size: few
V: TRBV30
CDR3: CAWSLGSTDTQYF

J: TRBJ2-5
size: .
V: TRBV4-2
CDR3: CASSQGLTGETQYF

J: TRBJ2-7
size: .
V: TRBV7-9
CDR3: CASSLASSGAYGGQYF

J: TRBJ2-1
size: once
V: TRBV5-1
CDR3: CASSLGLNVNNEQFF

J: TRBJ1-4
size: .
V: TRBV18
CDR3: CASSPPSQGALEKLFF

J: TRBJ1-2
size: .
V: TRBV30
CDR3: CAWISRWAGANYGYTF

J: TRBJ2-2
size: .
V: TRBV7-2
CDR3: CASSPYFRGTGELFF

J: TRBJ2-1
size: once
V: TRBV27
CDR3: CASSFAPGTRSGDEQFF